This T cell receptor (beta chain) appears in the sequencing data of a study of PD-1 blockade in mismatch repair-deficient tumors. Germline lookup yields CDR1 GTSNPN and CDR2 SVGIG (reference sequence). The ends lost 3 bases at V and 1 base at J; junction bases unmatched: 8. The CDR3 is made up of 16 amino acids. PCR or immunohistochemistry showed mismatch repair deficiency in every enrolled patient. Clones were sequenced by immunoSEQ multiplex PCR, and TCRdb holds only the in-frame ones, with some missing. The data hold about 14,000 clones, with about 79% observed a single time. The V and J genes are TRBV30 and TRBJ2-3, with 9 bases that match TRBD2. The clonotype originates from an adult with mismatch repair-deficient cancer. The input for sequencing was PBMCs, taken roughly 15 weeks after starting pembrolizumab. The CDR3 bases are TGTGCCTGGAGGGCGGTTAAGCGGGGGGGCACAGATACGCAGTATTTT. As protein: CAWRAVKRGGTDTQYF.